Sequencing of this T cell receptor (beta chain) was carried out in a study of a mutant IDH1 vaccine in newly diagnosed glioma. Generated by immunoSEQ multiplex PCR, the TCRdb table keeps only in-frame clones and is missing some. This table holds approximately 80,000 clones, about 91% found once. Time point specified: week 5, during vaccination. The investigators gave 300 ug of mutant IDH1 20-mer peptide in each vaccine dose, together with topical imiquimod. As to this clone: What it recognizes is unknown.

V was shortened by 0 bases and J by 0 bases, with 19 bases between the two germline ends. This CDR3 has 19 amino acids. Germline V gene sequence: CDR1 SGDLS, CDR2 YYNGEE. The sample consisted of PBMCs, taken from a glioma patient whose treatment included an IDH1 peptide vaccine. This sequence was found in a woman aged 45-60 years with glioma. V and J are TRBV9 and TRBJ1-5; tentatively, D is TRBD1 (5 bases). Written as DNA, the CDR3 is TGTGCCAGCAGCGTAGCTACGATTGGGGACTTCCTTAGCAATCAGCCCCAGCATTTT. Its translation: CASSVATIGDFLSNQPQHF. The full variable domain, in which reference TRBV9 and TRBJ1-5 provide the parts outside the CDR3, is DSGVTQTPKHLITATGQRVTLRCSPRSGDLSVYWYQQSLDQGLQFLIQYYNGEERAKGNILERFSAQQFPDLHSELNLSSLELGDSALYFCASSVATIGDFLSNQPQHFGDGTRLSIL.